What follows are 17 T cell receptor beta chains derived from one specimen sequenced in a study of shared clonotypes between healthy human individuals. Libraries were prepared by immunoSEQ multiplex PCR; TCRdb keeps only in-frame clonotypes and omits some of them. The sample consists of millions of clones, about 93% of them appearing once. It was CD45RO-negative cells, positively selected for CCR7, that made up naive CD8 cells, with terminally differentiated effector memory CD45RA+ cells excluded. Sequencing input: naive CD8+ T cells from PBMCs. The receptors come from a man aged 18 to 30 in good health. Some clones in this sample may be carry-over from other donors' samples.

This chain links TRBV7-9 with TRBJ1-2; D unclear. The CDR3 loop spans 14 amino acids. Germline-derived CDR1 and CDR2 are SEHNR and FQNEAQ (reference sequence). The V and J ends lost 8 bases and 2 bases respectively, with 15 bases between them. CDR3 loop: CASPDPKRNYGYTF. The DNA for the CDR3 is TGTGCCAGCCCGGACCCGAAGAGAAACTATGGCTACACCTTC.

The chain employs TRBV27 and TRBJ2-4; D uncertain. Per the germline V gene, CDR1 is MNHEY and CDR2 is SMNVEV (reference sequence). There are 15 residues in the CDR3. V was cut by 0 bases and J by 3 bases, with 9 bases left in between. CDR3 sequence: CASSLSAVVKNIQYF. The CDR3 DNA sequence: TGTGCCAGCAGTTTATCGGCAGTAGTCAAAAACATTCAGTACTTC.

This clone has a handful of counts. The rearrangement joins TRBV11-2 to TRBJ1-1, with TRBD1 as a possible D gene (5 bases). The V end was cut by 4 bases, the J end by 3 bases, with 15 bases between. CDR3 length: 15 amino acids. The germline CDR1 and CDR2 sequences are SGHAT and FQNNGV. The CDR3 here is CASSSRQTLYTEAFF. The CDR3 nucleotides read TGTGCCAGCAGCTCCCGACAGACCCTGTACACTGAAGCTTTCTTT.

The chain is built from TRBV5-6 and TRBJ2-2, with a tentative D call TRBD1 (6 bases). The V gene's germline CDR1 is SGHDT and CDR2 YYEEEE. The CDR3 is 15 amino acids. V shed 2 bases and J shed 1 base, with 9 bases lying between them. CDR3 loop: CASSFGTQNTGELFF. The CDR3, as DNA: TGTGCCAGCAGCTTCGGGACACAGAACACCGGGGAGCTGTTTTTT.

DNA for the CDR3: TGTGCCAGCAGCCAGACGACTAGCGGGACCTACAATGAGCAGTTCTTC. This translates into CASSQTTSGTYNEQFF. This rearrangement joins TRBV14 to TRBJ2-1; 11 bases match TRBD2. The CDR3 is 16 residues long. With 3 bases clipped from V and 2 bases from J, the junction kept 3 bases outside the gene matches. CDR1 SGHDN and CDR2 FVKESK come from the germline V gene.

The rearrangement links TRBV7-9 to TRBJ1-1; D is unclear. Trimming removed 1 base from V and 5 bases from J, with 14 bases in between. Per germline, CDR1 SEHNR and CDR2 FQNEAQ (reference sequence). The CDR3 totals 15 residues. CDR3 protein: CASSLGSAGATEAFF. CDR3 coding DNA: TGTGCCAGCAGCTTAGGTAGCGCAGGCGCAACTGAAGCTTTCTTT.

The rearrangement joins TRBV10-2 to TRBJ1-1, with D possibly being TRBD1 (6 bases). Trimming took 10 bases from V and 4 from J, leaving 10 bases between them. This CDR3 contains 11 residues. Per the germline V gene, CDR1 is WSHSY and CDR2 is SAAADI. The CDR3 region has the DNA TGCGCCACCCAAGGGGGCACTGAAGCTTTCTTT. It is translated as CATQGGTEAFF.

The chain carries TRBV6-1 and TRBJ2-1, with 13 bases identical to TRBD2. Germline CDR1 is MNHNS and CDR2 is SASEGT. The junction had 4 bases not matched to a gene; V was cut back by 2 bases and J by 3 bases. The CDR3 spans 17 residues. DNA of the CDR3: TGTGCCAGCAGTGAAAGGGGACTAGCGGGATACTACAATGAGCAGTTCTTC. Encoded protein: CASSERGLAGYYNEQFF.

The chain carries TRBV27 and TRBJ2-7, with 10 bases aligning to TRBD1. There are 16 residues in the CDR3. V shed 5 bases, J shed 2 bases, and the junction held 9 bases outside the gene matches. In germline, CDR1 is MNHEY, CDR2 SMNVEV (reference sequence). The CDR3: CASSPIGQGGTYEQYF. DNA of the CDR3: TGTGCCAGCAGTCCAATTGGACAGGGGGGGACCTACGAGCAGTACTTC.

The chain has TRBV27 and TRBJ2-1; 8 positions match TRBD2. CDR3 size: 16 residues. The ends lost 5 bases at V and 4 bases at J; junction bases unmatched: 10. Per germline, CDR1 MNHEY and CDR2 SMNVEV (reference sequence). The CDR3 sequence: CASSMGLVLGYNEQFF. The CDR3 DNA sequence: TGTGCCAGCAGTATGGGACTAGTTTTGGGTTACAATGAGCAGTTCTTC.

This chain joins TRBV27 and TRBJ2-2; a weak D match, TRBD2 (5 bases). V lost 5 bases and J 5 bases, leaving 6 bases between the germline ends. This CDR3 is 12 amino acids long. The germline gives CDR1 MNHEY, CDR2 SMNVEV (reference sequence). CDR3 bases: TGTGCCAGCAGTGGCGGGACCGGGGAGCTGTTTTTT. It translates to CASSGGTGELFF.

A note on this clone: Other DNA sequences of this sample code for an identical CDR3. The J gene is TRBJ2-7, the V gene TRBV6-6; 10 positions match TRBD1. V lost 6 bases and J lost 2; bases outside the gene matches: 4. The germline gives CDR1 MNHNY, CDR2 SVGAGI (reference sequence). The CDR3 loop spans 14 amino acids. The CDR3 here is CASSPGQGAYEQYF. The CDR3, as DNA: TGTGCCAGCAGCCCTGGACAGGGGGCCTACGAGCAGTACTTC.

The chain is built from TRBV9 and TRBJ2-1; D is uncertain. V lost 7 bases to trimming and J lost 8 bases, with 16 bases between them. In germline, CDR1 is SGDLS, CDR2 YYNGEE. The CDR3 sequence is 13 residues long. CDR3 in amino acids: CASGPGITDEQFF. The CDR3 nucleotides read TGTGCCAGCGGACCTGGAATCACGGATGAGCAGTTCTTC.

The chain couples TRBV28 to TRBJ2-1; possibly TRBD2 for D (5 bases). Germline V gene lookup returns CDR1 MDHEN and CDR2 SYDVKM. V lost 6 bases to trimming and J lost 7 bases, with 16 bases between them. The CDR3 is 14 amino acids. The CDR3 DNA reads as TGTGCCAGCAGCTACTCCCGAGGGCTGAATGAGCAGTTCTTC. This codes for CASSYSRGLNEQFF. Full variable domain (remainder filled in from reference TRBV28 and TRBJ2-1): DVKVTQSSRYLVKRTGEKVFLECVQDMDHENMFWYRQDPGLGLRLIYFSYDVKMKEKGDIPEGYSVSREKKERFSLILESASTNQTSMYLCASSYSRGLNEQFFGPGTRLTVL.

The J gene is TRBJ2-1, the V gene TRBV9; D remains ambiguous. Germline loops: CDR1 SGDLS, CDR2 YYNGEE. V lost 1 base and J lost 9, with 14 bases in between. The CDR3 is 14 amino acids. The CDR3 DNA is TGTGCCAGCAGCGTAAACAGTCCTGGCTCTGAGCAGTTCTTC. Its protein is CASSVNSPGSEQFF.

The CDR3 spells CASSLEGSSPLHF. In DNA form, the CDR3 reads TGCGCCAGCAGCTTGGAGGGTTCCTCACCCCTCCACTTT. The chain recombines TRBV5-1 with TRBJ1-6; D gene ambiguous. With 0 bases removed from V and 10 bases from J, the gap between germline ends came to 8 bases. The V gene's germline CDR1 is SGHRS and CDR2 YFSETQ. The CDR3 contains 13 residues. The full variable domain, rest sourced from reference TRBV5-1 and TRBJ1-6, is KAGVTQTPRYLIKTRGQQVTLSCSPISGHRSVSWYQQTPGQGLQFLFEYFSETQRNKGNFPGRFSGRQFSNSRSEMNVSTLELGDSALYLCASSLEGSSPLHFGNGTRLTVT.

The chain carries TRBV11-2 and TRBJ2-5; D may be TRBD2 (5 bases). The DNA end is more similar to TRBJ2-7, so the J call may be wrong. Germline CDR1 reads SGHAT; CDR2 reads FQNNGV. There are 18 residues in the CDR3. CDR3: CASSLGLLTSHRPYEQYF. CDR3 in DNA: TGTGCCAGCAGCTTAGGACTACTCACGTCCCACCGGCCCTACGAGCAGTACTTC.